One sample yielded the 17 T cell receptor beta chains listed below, sequenced in a study of PD-L1 blockade in urothelial cancer. Repertoires were generated with immunoSEQ multiplex PCR, while TCRdb's copy carries only in-frame clones and drops some. The data hold around 80,000 clones, with roughly nine tenths observed a single time. The source material was PBMCs, sampled around atezolizumab (anti-PD-L1) treatment. The receptors stem from a woman aged 65 to 85 with urothelial cancer.

The gene calls are TRBV6-6 and TRBJ2-1, with 7 positions matching TRBD1. J gave up 9 bases and V 0 bases, and 8 bases lay outside the gene matches. Germline loops: CDR1 MNHNY, CDR2 SVGAGI (reference sequence). The CDR3 extends over 15 amino acids. The CDR3 reads CASSYSGTDIGEQFF. CDR3 DNA sequence: TGTGCCAGCAGTTACTCCGGGACAGATATTGGTGAGCAGTTCTTC.

This rearrangement joins TRBV5-6 to TRBJ2-3, with 9 bases identical to TRBD2. This CDR3 has 15 amino acids. CDR1 and CDR2 (germline): SGHDT, YYEEEE. Trimming removed 4 bases from V and 4 bases from J; junction bases left unmatched: 7. The CDR3 protein is CASSRWTSEADTQYF. CDR3 DNA: TGTGCCAGCAGCCGCTGGACTAGCGAGGCAGATACGCAGTATTTT.

The chain joins TRBV6-5 to TRBJ2-7; 7 bases map to TRBD2. The trim removed 0 bases at V and 1 base at J, leaving 6 bases unmatched. CDR3 length: 16 residues. Per germline, CDR1 MNHEY and CDR2 SVGAGI. The CDR3 bases are TGTGCCAGCAGTTACTCGGCCCCGGGACTATCCTACGAGCAGTACTTC. It translates to CASSYSAPGLSYEQYF.

This clone has only a few counts. This rearrangement joins TRBV4-3 to TRBJ1-5; D gene uncertain. Germline lookup yields CDR1 LGHNA and CDR2 YSLEER. V lost 0 bases to trimming and J lost 2 bases, with 8 bases between them. The CDR3 extends over 15 amino acids. The CDR3 loop reads CASSQDSSRNQPQHF. The CDR3 bases are TGCGCCAGCAGCCAAGATAGTAGTCGCAATCAGCCCCAGCATTTT.

The genes are TRBV4-1 and TRBJ2-7, with 7 positions matching TRBD2. The CDR3 covers 17 residues. Unmatched junction bases numbered 12, after V lost 0 bases and J lost 4 bases. Germline CDR1 reads MGHRA; CDR2 reads YSYEKL. The CDR3 DNA sequence: TGCGCCAGCAGCCAAGATCTCCCCAGCGGGATCCTGTACGAGCAGTACTTC. The encoded protein is CASSQDLPSGILYEQYF.

V and J are TRBV6-1 and TRBJ1-6, with TRBD1 as a possible D gene (5 bases). Trimming left V 3 bases short and J 9 bases short, with 12 bases between. Germline CDR1 is MNHNS and CDR2 is SASEGT. This CDR3 contains 14 residues. Here the CDR3 DNA reads TGTGCCAGCAGTGAGGGGCCCTTTACTTCACCCCTCCACTTT. It encodes CASSEGPFTSPLHF.

The rearrangement uses TRBV27 and TRBJ2-7; weak D call: TRBD2 (6 bases). This CDR3 spans 15 amino acids. The V and J ends lost 3 bases and 8 bases respectively, with 20 bases between them. Germline CDR1 and CDR2: MNHEY and SMNVEV (reference sequence). The CDR3 nucleotides read TGTGCCAGCAGTTTCGCGGCAGGACTATCGGAGCAGCAGTACTTC. This codes for CASSFAAGLSEQQYF.

This chain connects TRBV5-1 to TRBJ2-2, with 7 bases fitting TRBD2. Trimming removed 4 bases from V and 7 bases from J; junction bases left unmatched: 10. Germline V gene lookup returns CDR1 SGHRS and CDR2 YFSETQ. The CDR3 is made up of 15 amino acids. The DNA of the CDR3 is TGCGCCAGCAGCCGGGGACTACTCCCAGACGGGGAGCTGTTTTTT. It codes for CASSRGLLPDGELFF. The entire variable domain, with the rest obtained from reference TRBV5-1 and TRBJ2-2, is as follows: KAGVTQTPRYLIKTRGQQVTLSCSPISGHRSVSWYQQTPGQGLQFLFEYFSETQRNKGNFPGRFSGRQFSNSRSEMNVSTLELGDSALYLCASSRGLLPDGELFFGEGSRLTVL.

The chain combines TRBV2 with TRBJ2-3; D is perhaps TRBD1 (5 bases). V gave up 0 bases and J gave up 5 bases, with 15 bases separating them. CDR3 length equals 16 residues. From germline, CDR1 is SNHLY and CDR2 FYNNEI. The CDR3 DNA sequence: TGTGCCAGCAGTGAAGCCCGGCAGGGCACCAGAGATACGCAGTATTTT. Encoded protein: CASSEARQGTRDTQYF.

V usage is TRBV9 and J usage is TRBJ2-5; D may be TRBD1 (6 bases). The length of the CDR3 is 15 residues. Trimming took 2 bases from V and 1 from J, leaving 12 bases between them. CDR1 is SGDLS and CDR2 is YYNGEE in the germline V gene. CDR3: CASSVMGHPQETQYF. CDR3 DNA sequence: TGTGCCAGCAGCGTGATGGGACATCCCCAAGAGACCCAGTACTTC.

This clone rates as medium-sized. The chain links TRBV6-6 to TRBJ2-2; 8 bases are shared with TRBD2. The V and J ends lost 6 bases and 1 base, in that order; junction bases with no gene match: 4. Germline V lookup: CDR1 MNHNY, CDR2 SVGAGI (reference sequence). There are 15 residues in the CDR3. The CDR3 protein is CASSQRERNTGELFF. The DNA of the CDR3 is TGTGCCAGCAGCCAGCGGGAGAGGAACACCGGGGAGCTGTTTTTT.

The chain links TRBV7-8 to TRBJ2-7; D perhaps matches TRBD1 (7 bases). The CDR3 runs 15 residues. V was pared by 4 bases and J by 2 bases, with 15 bases between. The germline gives CDR1 SGHVS, CDR2 FQNEAQ. CDR3 protein: CASSSYTGEAYEQYF. Here the CDR3 DNA reads TGTGCCAGCAGCTCCTACACAGGGGAGGCCTACGAGCAGTACTTC.

The chain is built from TRBV10-2 and TRBJ2-3; D gene uncertain. The CDR3 has 11 amino acids. Germline assignment: CDR1 WSHSY and CDR2 SAAADI. V shed 0 bases and J shed 11 bases, with 6 bases lying between them. CDR3 region: CASSESKRQYF. DNA for the CDR3: TGCGCCAGCAGTGAGTCAAAGAGGCAGTATTTT.

The chain combines TRBV5-4 with TRBJ1-4, with 8 nucleotides matching TRBD1. Germline V gene sequence: CDR1 SGHNT, CDR2 YYREEE (reference sequence). The CDR3 sequence is 12 residues long. V lost 3 bases, J lost 8 bases, and 0 bases stayed unmatched. This CDR3 is CASSYRGEKLFF. The CDR3, as DNA: TGTGCCAGCAGCTACAGGGGGGAAAAACTGTTTTTT.

The chain couples TRBV7-9 to TRBJ2-3, with 8 bases lining up with TRBD1. Germline assignment: CDR1 SEHNR and CDR2 FQNEAQ (reference sequence). The CDR3 runs 15 residues. Trimming cost V 5 bases and J 6 bases; bases outside gene matches: 10. Here the CDR3 DNA reads TGTGCCAGCAGCCCACTGAACAGGGGGACGGATACGCAGTATTTT. This gives the protein CASSPLNRGTDTQYF.

This chain connects TRBV10-3 to TRBJ2-7; 8 nucleotides match TRBD1. In germline, CDR1 is ENHRY, CDR2 SYGVKD. The CDR3 is 16 amino acids. With V trimmed by 2 bases and J by 4 bases, 10 bases remained unmatched. The chain's CDR3 is CAISEGFGTGAYEQYF. The CDR3 bases are TGTGCCATCAGTGAGGGTTTTGGGACAGGAGCGTACGAGCAGTACTTC.

The chain uses TRBV13 and TRBJ2-7; 8 nucleotides align to TRBD2. CDR3 length equals 15 residues. Losses at the gene ends were 5 bases for V and 6 bases for J; bases not matched to a gene: 12. The germline V gene has CDR1 PRHDT and CDR2 FYEKMQ (reference sequence). The CDR3 loop is CASSGGYGGGGEQYF. The DNA of the CDR3 is TGTGCCAGCAGCGGAGGGTACGGGGGGGGCGGCGAGCAGTACTTC.